This T cell receptor (beta chain) was sequenced in a study of long-term antiretroviral therapy in people with HIV. Notes on the study in general: Participants lacked recorded data on ART adherence, viral resistance or therapy changes.

Participants living with HIV all received treatment in the United States. A v3.0 immunoSEQ assay was performed at survey level. Only in-frame clones appear in the TCRdb table, and some are missing; sequencing was by immunoSEQ multiplex PCR. Of about 17,000 clones detected, 81% appear once; the ten largest clones hold approximately 9.5%. V lost 5 bases to trimming and J lost 8 bases, with 18 bases between them. The CDR3 is 14 residues long. Germline V CDR1 and CDR2: SGHAT, FQNNGV. In the case of this clone: What it binds is unknown.

This sequence joins TRBV11-2 and TRBJ1-2, with D possibly matching TRBD1 (6 bases). The starting material was unsorted PBMCs, obtained 0.3 years after starting antiretroviral therapy. This receptor was identified in a young man with HIV. The CDR3 here is CASSLQGDARGYTF. The CDR3 DNA reads as TGTGCCAGCAGCCTACAGGGTGACGCTCGGGGCTACACCTTC. The full variable domain, rest sourced from reference TRBV11-2 and TRBJ1-2, is EAGVAQSPRYKIIEKRQSVAFWCNPISGHATLYWYQQILGQGPKLLIQFQNNGVVDDSQLPKDRFSAERLKGVDSTLKIQPAKLEDSAVYLCASSLQGDARGYTFGSGTRLTVV.